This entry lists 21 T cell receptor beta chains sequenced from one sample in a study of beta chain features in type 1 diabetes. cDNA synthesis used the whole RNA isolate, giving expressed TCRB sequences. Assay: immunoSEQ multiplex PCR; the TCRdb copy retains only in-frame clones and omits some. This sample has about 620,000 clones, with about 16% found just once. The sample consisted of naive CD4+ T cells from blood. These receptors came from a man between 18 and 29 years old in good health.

In DNA, the CDR3 is TGTGCCAGCACCTCACCAGGTGCTCATGGCTACACCTTC. Residues: CASTSPGAHGYTF. The chain is built from TRBV6-5 and TRBJ1-2, with D unclear. This CDR3 is 13 amino acids long. With 7 bases removed from V and 6 bases from J, the gap between germline ends came to 15 bases. In germline, CDR1 is MNHEY, CDR2 SVGAGI.

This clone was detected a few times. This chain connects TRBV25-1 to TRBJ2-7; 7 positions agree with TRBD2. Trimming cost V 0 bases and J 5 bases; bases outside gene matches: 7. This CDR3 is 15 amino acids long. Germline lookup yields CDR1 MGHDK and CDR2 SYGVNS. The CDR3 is CASSEYRGSYDEQYF. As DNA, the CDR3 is TGTGCCAGCAGTGAATATCGCGGGAGTTACGACGAGCAGTACTTC.

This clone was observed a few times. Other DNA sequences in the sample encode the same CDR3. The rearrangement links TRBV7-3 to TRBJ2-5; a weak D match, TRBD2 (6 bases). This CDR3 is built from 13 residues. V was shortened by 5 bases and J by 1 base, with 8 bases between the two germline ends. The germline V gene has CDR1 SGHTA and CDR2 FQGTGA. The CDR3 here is CASSRDSQETQYF. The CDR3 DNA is TGTGCCAGCAGCCGGGACTCCCAAGAGACCCAGTACTTC.

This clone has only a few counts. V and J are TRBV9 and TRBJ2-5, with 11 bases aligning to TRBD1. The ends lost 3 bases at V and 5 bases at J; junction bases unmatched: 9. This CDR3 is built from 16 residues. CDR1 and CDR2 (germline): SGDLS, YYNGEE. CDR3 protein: CASSAWTGGALETQYF. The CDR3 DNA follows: TGTGCCAGCAGCGCATGGACAGGGGGCGCATTGGAGACCCAGTACTTC.

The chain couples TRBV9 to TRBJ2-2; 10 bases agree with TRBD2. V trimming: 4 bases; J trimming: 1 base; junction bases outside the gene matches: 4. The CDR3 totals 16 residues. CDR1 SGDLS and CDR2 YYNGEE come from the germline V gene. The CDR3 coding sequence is TGTGCCAGCAGCACCCGGACTAGCGGGAACACCGGGGAGCTGTTTTTT. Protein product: CASSTRTSGNTGELFF.

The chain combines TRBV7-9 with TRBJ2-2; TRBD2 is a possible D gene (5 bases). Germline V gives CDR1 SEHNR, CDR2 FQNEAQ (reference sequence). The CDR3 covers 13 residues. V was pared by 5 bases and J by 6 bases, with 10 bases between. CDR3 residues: CASSPLGSGELFF. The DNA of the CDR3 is TGTGCCAGCAGCCCACTAGGGTCCGGGGAGCTGTTTTTT.

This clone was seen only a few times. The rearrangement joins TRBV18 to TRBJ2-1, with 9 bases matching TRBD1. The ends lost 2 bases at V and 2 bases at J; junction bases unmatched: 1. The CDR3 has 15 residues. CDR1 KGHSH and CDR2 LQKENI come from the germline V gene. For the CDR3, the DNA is TGTGCCAGCTCACCAGGGACAGGGCCCTACAATGAGCAGTTCTTC. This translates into CASSPGTGPYNEQFF.

CDR3 sequence: CASSPRAQEHYGYTF. The DNA for the CDR3 is TGTGCCAGCAGCCCCAGGGCCCAGGAGCACTATGGCTACACCTTC. The chain carries TRBV5-4 and TRBJ1-2; D may be TRBD1 (5 bases). The length of the CDR3 is 15 residues. Deletions cut 4 bases from V and 3 bases from J, with 16 bases between. Germline values: CDR1 SGHNT, CDR2 YYREEE (reference sequence).

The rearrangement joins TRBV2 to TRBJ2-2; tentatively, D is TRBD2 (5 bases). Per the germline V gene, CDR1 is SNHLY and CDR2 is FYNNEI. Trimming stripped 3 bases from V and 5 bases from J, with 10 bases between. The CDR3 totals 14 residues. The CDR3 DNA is TGTGCCAGCAGTGATGCGGGTTCGACCGGGGAGCTGTTTTTT. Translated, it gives CASSDAGSTGELFF.

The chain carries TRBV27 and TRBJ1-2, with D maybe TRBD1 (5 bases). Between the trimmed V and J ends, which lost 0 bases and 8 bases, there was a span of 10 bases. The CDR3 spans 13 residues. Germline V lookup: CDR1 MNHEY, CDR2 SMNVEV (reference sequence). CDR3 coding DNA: TGTGCCAGCAGTTTATCAGCAGGGTTAGGCTACACCTTC. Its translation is CASSLSAGLGYTF.

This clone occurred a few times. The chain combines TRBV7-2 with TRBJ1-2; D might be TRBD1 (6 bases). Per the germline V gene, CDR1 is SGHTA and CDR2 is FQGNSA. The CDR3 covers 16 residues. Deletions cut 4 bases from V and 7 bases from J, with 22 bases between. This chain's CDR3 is CASSSPTGLAVGGYTF. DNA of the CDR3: TGTGCCAGCAGCTCACCAACAGGGTTAGCCGTTGGTGGCTACACCTTC.

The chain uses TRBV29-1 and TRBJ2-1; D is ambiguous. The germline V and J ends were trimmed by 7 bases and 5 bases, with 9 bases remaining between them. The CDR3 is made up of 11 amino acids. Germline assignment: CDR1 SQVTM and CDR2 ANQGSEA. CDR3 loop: CSASPHNEQFF. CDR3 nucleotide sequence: TGCAGCGCCAGCCCCCACAATGAGCAGTTCTTC.

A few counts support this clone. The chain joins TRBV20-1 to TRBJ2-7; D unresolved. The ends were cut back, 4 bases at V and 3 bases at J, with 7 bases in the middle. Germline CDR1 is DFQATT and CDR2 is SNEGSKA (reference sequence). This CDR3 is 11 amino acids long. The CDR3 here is CSATEFYEQYF. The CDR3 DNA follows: TGCAGTGCTACGGAATTCTACGAGCAGTACTTC.

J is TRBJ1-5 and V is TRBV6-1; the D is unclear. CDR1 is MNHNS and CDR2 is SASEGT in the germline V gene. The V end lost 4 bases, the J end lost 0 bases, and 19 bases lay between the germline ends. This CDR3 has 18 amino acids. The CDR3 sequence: CASSGNKQRTPSNQPQHF. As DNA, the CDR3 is TGTGCCAGCAGTGGCAACAAGCAGCGGACTCCTAGCAATCAGCCCCAGCATTTT.

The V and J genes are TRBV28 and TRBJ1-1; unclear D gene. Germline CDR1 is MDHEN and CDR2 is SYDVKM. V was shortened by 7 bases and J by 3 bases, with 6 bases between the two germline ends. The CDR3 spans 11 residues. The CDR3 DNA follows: TGTGCCAGCACCTGGTACACTGAAGCTTTCTTT. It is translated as CASTWYTEAFF.

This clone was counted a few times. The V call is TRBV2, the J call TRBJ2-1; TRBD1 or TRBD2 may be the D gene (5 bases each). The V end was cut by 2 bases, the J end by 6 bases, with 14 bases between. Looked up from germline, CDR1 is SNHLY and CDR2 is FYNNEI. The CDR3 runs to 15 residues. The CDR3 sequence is CASSELPPGTNEQFF. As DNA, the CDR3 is TGTGCCAGCAGTGAACTGCCTCCCGGGACCAATGAGCAGTTCTTC.

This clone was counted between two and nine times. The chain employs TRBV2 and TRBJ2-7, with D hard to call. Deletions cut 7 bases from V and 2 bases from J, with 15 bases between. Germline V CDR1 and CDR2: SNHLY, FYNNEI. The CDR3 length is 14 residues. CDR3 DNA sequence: TGTGCCAGCAAACGAACTGCGGCTACCTACGAGCAGTACTTC. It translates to CASKRTAATYEQYF.

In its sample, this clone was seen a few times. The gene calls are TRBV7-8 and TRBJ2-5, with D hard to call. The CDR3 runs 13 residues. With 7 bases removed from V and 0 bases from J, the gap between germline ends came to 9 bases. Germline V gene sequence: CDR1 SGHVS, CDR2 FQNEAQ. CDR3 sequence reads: CASTPSYQETQYF. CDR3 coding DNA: TGTGCCAGCACCCCGTCGTACCAAGAGACCCAGTACTTC.

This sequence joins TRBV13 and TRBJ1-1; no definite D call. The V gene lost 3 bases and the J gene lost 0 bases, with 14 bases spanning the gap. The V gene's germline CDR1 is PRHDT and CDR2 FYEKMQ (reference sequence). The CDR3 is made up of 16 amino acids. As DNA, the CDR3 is TGTGCCAGCAGCTTCGGTCAGGTAACAATGAACACTGAAGCTTTCTTT. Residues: CASSFGQVTMNTEAFF.

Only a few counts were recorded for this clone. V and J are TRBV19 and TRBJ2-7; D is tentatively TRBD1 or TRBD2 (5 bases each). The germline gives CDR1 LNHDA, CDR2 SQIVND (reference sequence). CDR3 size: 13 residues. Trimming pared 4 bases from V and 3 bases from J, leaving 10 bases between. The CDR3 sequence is CASSKGRFYEQYF. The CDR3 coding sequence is TGTGCCAGTAGTAAGGGACGGTTCTACGAGCAGTACTTC. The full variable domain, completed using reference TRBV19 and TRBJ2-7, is DGGITQSPKYLFRKEGQNVTLSCEQNLNHDAMYWYRQDPGQGLRLIYYSQIVNDFQKGDIAEGYSVSREKKESFPLTVTSAQKNPTAFYLCASSKGRFYEQYFGPGTRLTVT.

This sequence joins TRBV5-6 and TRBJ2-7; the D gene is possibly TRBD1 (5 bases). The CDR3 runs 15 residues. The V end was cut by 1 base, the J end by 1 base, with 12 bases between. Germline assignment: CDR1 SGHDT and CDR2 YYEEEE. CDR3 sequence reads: CASSLPSGISYEQYF. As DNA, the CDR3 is TGTGCCAGCAGCTTGCCGTCAGGGATTTCCTACGAGCAGTACTTC.